Sequencing of this TCR beta chain was carried out in a study of blood T cell repertoires in COVID-19. The wider study: T cells, B-cell-depleted T cells, or PBMCs provided the cDNA or gDNA that served as material.

The germline V gene encodes CDR1 LNHDA and CDR2 SQIVND (reference sequence). Trimming took 4 bases from V and 0 from J, leaving 12 bases between them. The length of the CDR3 is 16 residues. Authors' methods: Estimation of nucleated cell counts relied on the amplification of reference gene primers. The table came from immunoSEQ multiplex PCR; TCRdb's copy has only in-frame clones and leaves some out. Clone size and V and J calls were adopted from that table, with D and trimming inferred from the DNA. Among about 220,000 clones, 83% were seen once, and the ten largest hold 2% to 3%. The source material was peripheral blood. This clonotype was sampled from a woman in her forties with active or convalescent COVID-19. V usage is TRBV19 and J usage is TRBJ1-4; no definite D call. The CDR3 nucleotides are TGTGCCAGTAGTAGTCAAATCCCCCCAACTAATGAAAAACTGTTTTTT. This sequence encodes CASSSQIPPTNEKLFF.